This TCR beta chain came from a study of cytomegalovirus exposure and HLA in healthy donors. Vbeta (60) and Jbeta (13) primers were used in the PCR. Only in-frame clones appear in the TCRdb table, and some are missing; sequencing was by immunoSEQ multiplex PCR. The profile shows under 100,000 clones, roughly 64% of them singletons. Sequencing was performed on PBMCs. This sequence originates from a woman in her thirties or forties in good health and CMV-seropositive.

The CDR3 nucleotides read TGTGCCAGCAGCCTGGAGGGGGGGGTCCCCGGGGAGCTGTTTTTT. Amino acid sequence: CASSLEGGVPGELFF. The chain joins TRBV9 to TRBJ2-2, with a weak D call TRBD2 (7 bases). The V gene lost 4 bases and the J gene lost 6 bases, with 16 bases spanning the gap. Germline-derived CDR1 and CDR2 are SGDLS and YYNGEE. CDR3 length: 15 residues.